Each of the 14 T cell receptor beta chains below was sequenced from the same sample in a study of cytomegalovirus exposure and HLA in healthy donors. Both 60 Vbeta primers and 13 Jbeta primers went into the PCR. Clones were read by immunoSEQ multiplex PCR, and TCRdb kept only the in-frame ones, dropping some. The table includes under 150,000 clones, roughly 85% detected once. The sample was PBMCs. The receptor source for this set is a young woman in good health and CMV-seropositive.

The chain combines TRBV28 with TRBJ1-5, with 10 bases that match TRBD1. This CDR3 is built from 16 residues. Trimming removed 5 bases from V and 2 bases from J; junction bases left unmatched: 6. CDR1 is MDHEN, CDR2 SYDVKM, per germline. CDR3 coding DNA: TGTGCCAGCAGTGCCTCGACAGGGGGCGGCAATCAGCCCCAGCATTTT. Translation gives CASSASTGGGNQPQHF.

The chain recombines TRBV2 with TRBJ2-5; perhaps TRBD1 as D (6 bases). Germline-derived CDR1 and CDR2 are SNHLY and FYNNEI. The V end was cut by 1 base, the J end by 5 bases, with 11 bases between. The CDR3 is 14 residues long. CDR3 bases: TGTGCCAGCAGTGAAGTCAGGGGAGAGGAGACCCAGTACTTC. Translation gives CASSEVRGEETQYF.

V is TRBV28 and J is TRBJ2-7; D is unclear. This CDR3 is built from 12 residues. Germline CDR1 and CDR2: MDHEN and SYDVKM. V was trimmed by 7 bases and J by 0 bases, leaving 7 bases between them. CDR3 in amino acids: CASNPSSYEQYF. CDR3 in DNA: TGTGCCAGCAATCCGAGCTCCTACGAGCAGTACTTC.

The V gene is TRBV11-1, the J gene TRBJ1-1; D gene unclear. CDR3 length equals 16 residues. Trimming cost V 1 base and J 0 bases, with 12 bases left between them. Germline V gives CDR1 SGHAT, CDR2 FQDESV (reference sequence). The CDR3 spells CASSLGFTVLNTEAFF. The CDR3, as DNA: TGTGCCAGCAGCTTAGGTTTTACGGTACTGAACACTGAAGCTTTCTTT.

The table lists this clone with a few counts. The chain couples TRBV27 to TRBJ2-5; tentative D call: TRBD2 (6 bases). This CDR3 spans 13 amino acids. The germline V gene has CDR1 MNHEY and CDR2 SMNVEV (reference sequence). V lost 2 bases to trimming and J lost 9 bases, with 13 bases between them. This CDR3 is CASSLKEGTAQYF. The CDR3 DNA is TGTGCCAGCAGTTTAAAAGAAGGGACTGCCCAGTACTTC.

This clone was detected a few times. The chain couples TRBV7-9 to TRBJ1-4; 8 positions match TRBD1. There are 17 residues in the CDR3. In germline, CDR1 is SEHNR, CDR2 FQNEAQ (reference sequence). After removal of 0 bases from V and 2 bases from J, the junction contained 5 bases not matched to a gene. The CDR3 bases are TGTGCCAGCAGCTTAGCCCGGACAGGGAAGACTAATGAAAAACTGTTTTTT. This encodes CASSLARTGKTNEKLFF.

The V and J genes are TRBV6-1 and TRBJ2-5, with D perhaps TRBD1 (6 bases). Trimming took off 5 bases at V and 3 bases at J, with 13 bases between the two ends. There are 14 residues in the CDR3. In germline, CDR1 is MNHNS, CDR2 SASEGT. CDR3 nucleotides: TGTGCCAGCAGTACCCGGGACACGGAAGAGACCCAGTACTTC. Encoded protein: CASSTRDTEETQYF.

The J gene is TRBJ2-2, the V gene TRBV27; D might be TRBD2 (5 bases). The CDR3 length is 13 residues. Germline values: CDR1 MNHEY, CDR2 SMNVEV (reference sequence). Trimming shortened V by 3 bases and J by 7 bases, and 9 bases separated the two germline ends. The CDR3 DNA sequence: TGTGCCAGCAGTTTGGGGAGTTACGGGGAGCTGTTTTTT. This encodes CASSLGSYGELFF.

The chain combines TRBV29-1 with TRBJ1-1; no reliable D call. CDR3 size: 11 residues. V lost 7 bases and J lost 2, with 8 bases in between. Germline V gives CDR1 SQVTM, CDR2 ANQGSEA. The chain's CDR3 is CSGGSNTEAFF. In DNA, the CDR3 is TGCAGCGGCGGGTCAAACACTGAAGCTTTCTTT.

The genes are TRBV30 and TRBJ1-2; tentatively, D is TRBD1 (6 bases). The CDR3 has 13 residues. CDR1 and CDR2 from the germline V gene are GTSNPN and SVGIG (reference sequence). Deletions cut 1 base from V and 7 bases from J, with 13 bases between. The CDR3 spells CAWSAGAPGGYTF. CDR3 nucleotide sequence: TGTGCCTGGAGTGCAGGGGCCCCTGGTGGCTACACCTTC.

The rearrangement links TRBV2 to TRBJ2-7, with TRBD1 matching over 9 bases. CDR3 length: 13 residues. After removal of 4 bases from V and 6 bases from J, the junction contained 4 bases not matched to a gene. Germline CDR1 reads SNHLY; CDR2 reads FYNNEI. The CDR3 DNA is TGTGCCAGCAGTGGACAGGGGGAAGGCGAGCAGTACTTC. Translation: CASSGQGEGEQYF.

The CDR3 DNA is TGTGCCAGCGGCGGACAGGGGTCCAATTCACCCCTCCACTTT. This encodes CASGGQGSNSPLHF. This chain uses TRBV9 with TRBJ1-6; 9 nucleotides agree with TRBD1. V lost 7 bases, J lost 7 bases, and 6 bases stayed unmatched. CDR3 length: 14 amino acids. CDR1 SGDLS and CDR2 YYNGEE come from the germline V gene.

The chain is built from TRBV21-1 and TRBJ1-1; the table names TRBD1, a call not compared with the DNA. TRBV21-1 is marked as a pseudogene. This CDR3 comprises 14 residues. The CDR3 DNA reads as TGTGCCAGCAGCAAGGGACAACAAAACACTGAAGCTTTCTTT. Encoded protein: CASSKGQQNTEAFF.

The J gene is TRBJ2-1, the V gene TRBV6-1, with 7 bases identical to TRBD2. V shed 2 bases and J 7 bases; nucleotides not matched to a gene: 11. This CDR3 contains 16 residues. Germline CDR1 reads MNHNS; CDR2 reads SASEGT. The CDR3 sequence: CASSEFIGRNDNEQFF. Written as DNA, the CDR3 is TGTGCCAGCAGTGAATTTATCGGGAGGAATGATAATGAGCAGTTCTTC.